What follows is one T cell receptor (beta chain) and its context. The antigen it binds to is not known. No base qualities exist here, and no much larger clone lies one base off it. In the germline V gene, CDR1 corresponds to SGHAT and CDR2 to FQNNGV. At the junction V is shortened by 1 base and J by 2 bases, with 9 bases in between. Including cysteine and phenylalanine, the CDR3 has 14 amino acids. CDR3 DNA only is kept here, 42 bases in frame from base 1. The sample is drawn from a study of cytomegalovirus exposure and HLA in healthy donors (dated by TCRdb to about 2017). About the full investigation: In an earlier analysis of some 550 of the donors, 250 to 350 Gb of sequence data and 100 million or so unique TCR beta sequences from about 180 million T cells were reported. Around 320 gigabases of sequencing data and approximately 80 million unique TCR sequences were included in an early release covering under 650 HLA-typed donors. The genetic ancestry cluster associated with self-reported Caucasian donors included over 65% of the roughly 400 genotyped donors. The study aimed to test whether signatures of past pathogen exposure could be identified by cataloging public T cell receptors. The study profiled the T cell repertoires of fewer than 850 subjects by immunosequencing and related them to cytomegalovirus serostatus. A separate validation cohort of more than 100 different subjects was used in addition to the roughly 700-subject first cohort. To predict cytomegalovirus infection status, the study brought together high-throughput TCR immunosequencing, statistical association of individual TCRs with disease status, and machine learning. To study patterns of TCR occurrence, a later analysis re-analyzed previously published TCR beta repertoires from 666 donors and added high-resolution HLA genotyping. The later analysis used no new phenotypic data to find candidate immune exposures, relying instead on TCR beta sequences and their occurrence across donors. An earlier analysis of 500 to 750 of the donors applied high-throughput TCR beta sequencing to assess whether each TCR beta V gene segment acted as functional or pseudogenic. Donor age, sex, ethnicity and CMV serostatus were compiled together with the repertoire data. A later genetic analysis took genome-wide SNP genotypes for 398 of the 666 donors and used that subset as a discovery cohort. Every discovery cohort repertoire had been produced on one sequencing platform. HLA typing included class I and class II loci at four-digit resolution. Typing coverage differed by locus: A, B, C, DRB1 and DQB1 were typed in roughly 620-630 donors, DQA1 in approximately 520, DPA1 in around 580, and DPB1 in around 490. A handful of DR-DQ haplotypes were handled as single units for association and clustering because linkage in the cohort was strong. Among several hundred genotyped donors of the cohort, an average of approximately 240,000 unique TCR beta nucleotide sequences was sequenced per donor, of which 15% to 20% were non-productive.

The library relied on the immunoSEQ multiplex PCR assay. The multiplex PCR relied on a mix of 60 forward primers for TCR Vbeta segments and 13 reverse primers for TCR Jbeta segments. A multiplex PCR assay on genomic DNA amplified the CDR3 region of rearranged TCR beta genes. The Illumina HiSeq System was used to sequence the amplified TCR beta libraries as 87-base-pair reads. Per the source publication's procedure: A later analysis counted tens of millions of unique TCR beta chains across the 670 or so repertoires, and approximately 11 million of these chains were shared by at least two donors. To remove PCR and sequencing errors, raw reads were error-corrected and collapsed into unique sequences using a nearest-neighbor algorithm that merged closely related sequences. CDR3 sequences were aligned to IMGT reference sequences to assign V, D and J gene segments. For a sequence to be retained, at least a six-nucleotide match to both a V gene segment and a J gene segment was required. A rearrangement counted as productive if the CDR3 had no stop codons and remained in frame with V and J, and every other rearrangement counted as non-productive. Following IMGT convention, CDR3 was defined as the stretch from the second conserved V-encoded cysteine to the conserved J-encoded phenylalanine. Sequences without an unambiguous match to a single V gene segment were excluded from the earlier analysis of 500 to 700 of the donors. In an earlier analysis of approximately 500 of the donors, a V segment was called functional when productive rearrangements were above 56.7%, and segregating when the standard deviation between donors exceeded 5%. A statistical classification framework was developed to diagnose cytomegalovirus status using the catalog of TCR beta chain sequences. In a later analysis, V and J genes were assigned by comparing TCR nucleotide sequences against IMGT/GENE-DB human TR gene sequences. In a later analysis, CDR3 sequences and most-parsimonious VDJ recombination scenarios were assigned using the TCRdist pipeline. In a later analysis, each TCR beta chain was defined by its CDR3 amino acid sequence together with its V-gene family, and reads lacking a unique V-gene family were excluded. A later analysis removed over 500 highly shared, low-generation-probability nucleotide sequences to deal with suspected cross-contamination and a sequencing artifact. In a later analysis, a clonal expansion index was calculated for each public chain from normalized within-repertoire ranks of inferred template counts. In a later analysis, generation probabilities were computed with a VDJ recombination model fitted to out-of-frame rearrangements, and the resulting probabilities were checked against IGoR. In a later analysis, TCR-TCR, TCR-HLA and TCR-CMV co-occurrence was scored with hypergeometric tests, and a repertoire-size bias correction was applied to TCR pairs. False discovery rates were estimated in a later analysis by permuting HLA or CMV assignments 20 times. A later analysis grouped co-occurring TCRs with DBSCAN, adding TCRdist sequence similarity when clustering within HLA-allele-positive subsets. Repertoires with fewer than 30,000 or more than 120,000 public chains were left out of co-occurrence clustering, as were five repertoires with anomalous nucleotide sharing. The immuneACCESS repertoire file appears here via TCRdb, limited to in-frame rearrangements. These files lack a portion of the clones; in checked studies, under half of the deficit traces to unresolved V genes, and the cause of the others is not known. V and J calls and clone size follow that table, whereas D and trimming were derived from the DNA. In this sample the table shows around 130,000 clones, about 8% of which occur a single time. The ten largest clones capture around 5.8% of the sample.

The cohort consisted of some 670 healthy bone marrow donors. All cohort members were sampled while nominally healthy, although unrecorded immune exposures were likely present. The donor tested CMV seropositive and was one of the 289 seropositive cohort members. A peripheral blood sample was provided by each donor, and peripheral blood mononuclear cells were used for TCR beta sequencing. The Qiagen DNeasy Blood Extraction Kit was used to extract genomic DNA from the blood cell samples. Results the study describes overall, beyond this receptor: In a later analysis, the rate of TCR association differed among HLA loci, with DRB1 alleles having the most associated TCRs and HLA-C alleles having the fewest. A later analysis associated about 17,000 TCR beta sequences with specific HLA alleles at a false discovery rate of 0.05. In a later analysis, most CMV-associated TCR beta chains were found to appear HLA-restricted, with HLA associations seemingly driven largely by CMV exposure. Strong co-occurrence of HLA alleles, especially DR and DQ, made assigning TCR associations to individual alleles difficult. The presence/absence analyses assumed that sequencing depth was roughly uniform across donors, and that assumption may not be true. The study gave a list of about 150 TCR beta chains associated with cytomegalovirus. An association between a missense DCLRE1C variant and V-gene and J-gene trimming of TCR beta chains was found in a later genetic analysis and replicated in an independent cohort. Across donors, most TCR sequences were observed very rarely, whereas some public TCRs were present in many individuals. The classifier was reported to diagnose cytomegalovirus status with high specificity and sensitivity in both the original cohort and the validation cohort. Because some donors lacked HLA typing at each locus, the association tests relied only on the typed subset. A later analysis reported that several top co-occurrence clusters appeared linked to parvovirus B19, influenza, CMV and Epstein-Barr virus. The sequencing pipeline was judged likely to have produced a cluster of highly shared sequence variants as a technical artifact. Immune exposure information for the cohort was limited to CMV serostatus. An earlier analysis of approximately 500 of the donors showed that most TCR beta V segments appeared in productive rearrangements either about 90% or about 30% of the time, which broadly matched IMGT annotations. In a later analysis, HLA-associated TCR beta chains were found to be more clonally expanded and to have lower generation probabilities than equally common non-associated chains. Correlated functional status among segregating V segments might reflect linkage disequilibrium, but an unknown experimental factor could not be ruled out. In vitro tests confirmed that a few of the cytomegalovirus-associated TCR beta chains recognize cytomegalovirus antigens. A further reported finding was that TCR beta sequences accurately predicted the HLA-A and HLA-B alleles for most subjects in the first cohort. According to the authors, the approach could potentially be generalized to other disease states and immunological phenotypes. Because the 87-base-pair reads could not distinguish some IMGT-functional V segments, including TRBV6-2 and TRBV6-3, those segments were excluded. According to a later genetic analysis, donors in an Asian-associated ancestry cluster had fewer N-insertions in productive TCRs than the approximately 650-donor mean. This cohort had only TCR beta chains sequenced, and the lack of alpha or paired-chain data limited which features could be detected. Some 15 rarely observed V segments, including chromosome 9 orphons, were excluded from the earlier analysis of several hundred of the donors because counts were too low.

Sequencing was done on a sample of PBMCs. This receptor was taken from a woman aged 40 to 55 in good health and CMV-seropositive. Recombination connected TRBV11-2 to TRBJ2-7, and the D gene may be TRBD1, 5 bases matching. The DNA sequence follows: TGTGCCAGCAGCTTAGGTAGCAGGGCCTACGAGCAGTACTTC. The resulting protein is CASSLGSRAYEQYF. With the rest looked up from the reference TRBV11-2 and TRBJ2-7 genes rather than sequenced, the full variable domain is EAGVAQSPRYKIIEKRQSVAFWCNPISGHATLYWYQQILGQGPKLLIQFQNNGVVDDSQLPKDRFSAERLKGVDSTLKIQPAKLEDSAVYLCASSLGSRAYEQYFGPGTRLTVT.